Here is one T cell receptor beta chain with its context. This sample was included in a study of blood T cell repertoires in COVID-19. Study overall: COVID-19 samples collected from the United States, Italy and Spain covered acute and convalescent phases. In each case, the material was cDNA or gDNA derived from T cells, B-cell-depleted T cells, or PBMCs.

This CDR3 has 14 amino acids. Germline CDR1 reads WNHNN; CDR2 reads SYGVQD (reference sequence). Trimming removed 8 bases at V and 11 bases at J, with 19 bases between. In the original analysis: Using reference gene primer amplification, nucleated cell counts were estimated. Assay: immunoSEQ multiplex PCR; the TCRdb copy retains only in-frame clones and omits some. Clone size and V and J calls were adopted from that table, with D and trimming inferred from the DNA. Of some 110,000 clones in the sample, about 83% were seen once. The sample was peripheral blood. This clonotype originated in a man between 65 and 79 years old with acute or convalescent COVID-19. The chain has TRBV10-1 and TRBJ1-6; possible D gene TRBD1, 5 bases. CDR3 bases: TGCGCCAGCCGCCCGGGACCCGGGGAGGCACCCCTCCACTTT. Translated: CASRPGPGEAPLHF.